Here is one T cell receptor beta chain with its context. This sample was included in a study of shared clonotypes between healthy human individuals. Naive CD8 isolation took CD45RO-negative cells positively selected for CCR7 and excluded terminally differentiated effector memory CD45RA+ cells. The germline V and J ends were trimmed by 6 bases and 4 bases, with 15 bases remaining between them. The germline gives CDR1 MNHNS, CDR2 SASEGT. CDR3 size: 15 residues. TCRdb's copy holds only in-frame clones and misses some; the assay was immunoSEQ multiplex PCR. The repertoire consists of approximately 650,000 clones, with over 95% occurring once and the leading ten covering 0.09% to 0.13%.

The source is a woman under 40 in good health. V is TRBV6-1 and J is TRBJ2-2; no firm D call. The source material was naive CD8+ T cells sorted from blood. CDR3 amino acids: CASSLPRGGTGELFF. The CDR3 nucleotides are TGTGCCAGCAGCCTACCCCGTGGCGGCACCGGGGAGCTGTTTTTT.